Shown below are 5 T cell receptor beta chains from a single sample sequenced in a study of T cell clones after liver transplantation. Here immunoSEQ multiplex PCR was the method, and the copy in TCRdb shows in-frame clones only, minus some. The sample shows 50,000 to 60,000 clones, around 70% of them seen only once. The sequenced sample was CD4+ T cells from blood, obtained at the approximately 16-month timepoint. All receptors come from a human patient who received a liver transplant. Some T cells may be the graft donor's.

This chain joins TRBV5-4 and TRBJ2-5; weak D call: TRBD2 (5 bases). CDR3 length: 15 amino acids. Germline CDR1 is SGHNT and CDR2 is YYREEE (reference sequence). Trimming left V 3 bases short and J 2 bases short, with 14 bases between. The CDR3, as DNA: TGTGCCAGCAGCTCCCCGACTATGTTGCAAGAGACCCAGTACTTC. This gives the protein CASSSPTMLQETQYF.

The chain uses TRBV6-1 and TRBJ2-1; a possible D gene is TRBD2 (6 bases). Germline-derived CDR1 and CDR2 are MNHNS and SASEGT. V dropped 1 base and J dropped 10 bases, with 8 bases sitting between them. This CDR3 comprises 12 residues. In DNA, the CDR3 is TGTGCCAGCAGTGAAGTGGCGGGAGAGCAGTTCTTC. Amino acid sequence: CASSEVAGEQFF.

The V gene is TRBV28, the J gene TRBJ1-2; 8 bases agree with TRBD1. Germline-derived CDR1 and CDR2 are MDHEN and SYDVKM. The CDR3 totals 16 residues. V lost 0 bases, J lost 0 bases, and 3 bases stayed unmatched. CDR3 DNA: TGTGCCAGCAGTTTATGGACAGGGGAAACTAACTATGGCTACACCTTC. Amino acid sequence: CASSLWTGETNYGYTF.

The chain recombines TRBV19 with TRBJ2-5; D unclear. Germline loops: CDR1 LNHDA, CDR2 SQIVND (reference sequence). The CDR3 length is 14 residues. Between the trimmed V and J ends, which lost 4 bases and 2 bases, there was a span of 11 bases. The CDR3 DNA is TGTGCCAGTAGTACCGTGTCCAGACAAGAGACCCAGTACTTC. Translation gives CASSTVSRQETQYF.

The V gene is TRBV7-2, the J gene TRBJ1-2; 7 bases map to TRBD1. The germline CDR1 and CDR2 sequences are SGHTA and FQGNSA. The CDR3 runs 11 residues. V dropped 9 bases and J dropped 4; count of bases not matched to a gene: 2. CDR3 bases: TGTGCCAGTCGACAGGGCTATGGCTACACCTTC. Amino acid sequence: CASRQGYGYTF. Variable domain in full (rest from reference TRBV7-2 and TRBJ1-2): GAGVSQSPSNKVTEKGKDVELRCDPISGHTALYWYRQSLGQGLEFLIYFQGNSAPDKSGLPSDRFSAERTGGSVSTLTIQRTQQEDSAVYLCASRQGYGYTFGSGTRLTVV.